What follows are 26 T cell receptor beta chains derived from one specimen sequenced in a study of regulatory T cells in long-lasting Graves disease. Time point denoted: newly diagnosed GD, antithyroid drugs for less than 3 months. RNA extracted from PBMCs served as the sequencing template. CDR3 regions were amplified by Arm-PCR using iRepertoire HTBI primers to build TCR beta libraries. TCRdb passed the multiplex PCR reads through MiXCR, listing each CDR3 protein once. The table has hundreds of thousands of distinct CDR3 sequences, 13% seen once. These data also formed part of another study, on T cells in Graves' hyperthyroidism and ophthalmopathy.

Sequencing was performed on peripheral blood mononuclear cells (PBMCs), taken at new diagnosis, from a patient treated with antithyroid drugs. All receptors come from a man between 25 and 39 years old with Graves disease.

This clonotype was recorded at least ten times. The chain joins TRBV29-1 to TRBJ2-7; 9 nucleotides line up with TRBD2. Germline lookup yields CDR1 SQVTM and CDR2 ANQGSEA. The J segment lost 6 bases and the V segment lost 4 bases, leaving 4 bases of the junction unmatched. The CDR3 covers 12 residues. The DNA of the CDR3 is TGCAGCGTTGGGGGACTAGCTTCCGAGCAGTACTTC. Translation gives CSVGGLASEQYF.

The CDR3 here is CASSLTANQPQHF. Written as DNA, the CDR3 is TGTGCCAGCAGTTTAACAGCCAATCAGCCCCAGCATTTT. The chain has TRBV27 and TRBJ1-5, with unresolved D. Germline CDR1 and CDR2: MNHEY and SMNVEV (reference sequence). The length of the CDR3 is 13 residues. Trimming stripped 2 bases from V and 3 bases from J, with 5 bases between.

This clonotype was detected many times. V and J are TRBV12-3 or TRBV12-4 and TRBJ1-1; no clear D. Deletions cut 6 bases from V and 1 base from J, with 9 bases between. The CDR3 is made up of 13 amino acids. DNA for the CDR3: TGTGCCAGCAGCATAGGAGCGAACACTGAAGCTTTCTTT. This translates into CASSIGANTEAFF.

In its sample, this clonotype was seen a few times. The chain employs TRBV12-3 or TRBV12-4 and TRBJ1-6; weak D call: TRBD1 (6 bases). Trimming left V 5 bases short and J 8 bases short, with 16 bases between. This CDR3 has 15 amino acids. The CDR3 nucleotides are TGTGCCAGCAGTCCTCGGGGGGGCAGCGATTCACCCCTCCACTTT. Translation: CASSPRGGSDSPLHF.

The DNA of the CDR3 is TGTGCTAGTGGTTTGGTATTGGGCACTGAAGCTTTCTTT. It encodes CASGLVLGTEAFF. J is TRBJ1-1 and V is TRBV12-5; D gene unclear. This CDR3 contains 13 residues. The germline gives CDR1 LGHNT, CDR2 FRNRAP. Trimming left V 0 bases short and J 4 bases short, with 6 bases between.

This clonotype was seen ten or more times. Written as DNA, the CDR3 is TGTGCCAGCACCCGGGACAGGGGTAACAATGAGCAGTTCTTC. This codes for CASTRDRGNNEQFF. This chain connects TRBV27 to TRBJ2-1; 10 nucleotides agree with TRBD1. Germline V gene data show CDR1 as MNHEY and CDR2 as SMNVEV (reference sequence). V trimming: 7 bases; J trimming: 5 bases; junction bases outside the gene matches: 5. The length of the CDR3 is 14 residues.

The table lists this clonotype with a few counts. This chain uses TRBV18 with TRBJ1-2, with 7 bases fitting TRBD1. Germline CDR1 is KGHSH and CDR2 is LQKENI. CDR3 length: 16 residues. V lost 3 bases to trimming and J lost 7 bases; unmatched junction nucleotides: 14. CDR3 sequence reads: CASSPKKQGYTGGYTF. Written as DNA, the CDR3 is TGTGCCAGCTCACCGAAAAAACAGGGGTATACTGGTGGCTACACCTTC.

This clonotype was found many times. CDR3 sequence reads: CASQDLTEAFF. For the CDR3, the DNA is TGTGCCAGCCAGGACCTCACTGAAGCTTTCTTT. The chain recombines TRBV19 with TRBJ1-1; D uncertain. V lost 9 bases, J lost 4 bases, and 9 bases lay in between. This CDR3 has 11 amino acids. Germline V gene lookup returns CDR1 LNHDA and CDR2 SQIVND (reference sequence).

This clonotype was counted at least ten times. This chain's CDR3 is CASSVGGGRTRGTQYF. CDR3 bases: TGTGCCAGCAGCGTAGGGGGCGGGAGGACCCGCGGTACGCAGTATTTT. This chain joins TRBV9 and TRBJ2-3; 8 positions agree with TRBD2. This CDR3 contains 16 residues. Trimming took 0 bases from V and 8 from J; bases not matched to a gene: 11. Per the germline V gene, CDR1 is SGDLS and CDR2 is YYNGEE.

This clonotype was counted ten times or more. A clone one base away is much larger, so this may be a read error. The chain combines TRBV25-1 with TRBJ2-7, with 9 bases matching TRBD1. V dropped 6 bases and J dropped 3; count of bases not matched to a gene: 3. The CDR3 consists of 13 residues. Germline CDR1 reads MGHDK; CDR2 reads SYGVNS. The CDR3 reads CASRGTGSYEQYF. The CDR3 bases are TGTGCCAGCAGGGGGACAGGGAGCTACGAGCAGTACTTC.

The rearrangement links TRBV3-1 to TRBJ2-1; 7 bases align to TRBD2. Germline V gene data show CDR1 as LGHDT and CDR2 as YNNKEL (reference sequence). The CDR3 has 13 residues. V lost 3 bases and J lost 7; bases outside the gene matches: 3. The CDR3 DNA sequence: TGTGCCAGCAGCCAGGGGGGGGGGAATGAGCAGTTCTTC. Amino acid sequence: CASSQGGGNEQFF.

This clonotype came up a few times. The V call is TRBV6-1, the J call TRBJ1-3, with D tentatively TRBD1 (5 bases). This CDR3 spans 16 amino acids. Trimming removed 4 bases at V and 4 bases at J, with 17 bases between. Germline V gene data show CDR1 as MNHNS and CDR2 as SASEGT. The CDR3 DNA reads TGTGCCAGCAGTGGGCGCGTGGGGGTAAAAGGAAACACCATATATTTT. Protein sequence: CASSGRVGVKGNTIYF.

This clonotype was seen many times. In DNA form, the CDR3 reads TGCAGTGCTAGGGAGGTGGGGGGTAAATATGAGCAGTTCTTC. It yields the protein CSAREVGGKYEQFF. The chain recombines TRBV20-1 with TRBJ2-1, with D maybe TRBD2 (6 bases). This CDR3 has 14 residues. Germline V gene sequence: CDR1 DFQATT, CDR2 SNEGSKA (reference sequence). Trimming stripped 3 bases from V and 8 bases from J, with 17 bases between.

The genes are TRBV25-1 and TRBJ1-6; D is uncertain. This CDR3 is built from 14 residues. The germline CDR1 and CDR2 sequences are MGHDK and SYGVNS. The germline V and J ends were trimmed by 6 bases and 11 bases, with 17 bases remaining between them. This chain's CDR3 is CASRADLPVTPLHF. Written as DNA, the CDR3 is TGTGCCAGCAGGGCGGATCTACCGGTGACACCCCTCCACTTT.

The genes are TRBV15 and TRBJ2-1; D is possibly TRBD2 (6 bases). This CDR3 is 17 amino acids long. Germline V gene sequence: CDR1 LNHNV, CDR2 YYDKDF (reference sequence). V dropped 0 bases and J dropped 0 bases, with 12 bases sitting between them. CDR3 loop: CATSRDSSGSSYNEQFF. The DNA for the CDR3 is TGTGCCACCAGCAGAGATAGTAGCGGTAGCTCCTACAATGAGCAGTTCTTC.

The V gene is TRBV5-8, the J gene TRBJ1-2; possible D gene TRBD1, 6 bases. Trimming cost V 0 bases and J 4 bases, with 10 bases left between them. The CDR3 runs to 14 residues. CDR1 is SGHTS and CDR2 is YDEGEE in the germline V gene. The CDR3 DNA reads TGTGCCAGCAGCTTGGAACAGGGCGCCTATGGCTACACCTTC. Protein sequence: CASSLEQGAYGYTF.

The chain employs TRBV5-1 and TRBJ2-7; possibly TRBD1 or TRBD2 for D (6 bases each). Germline CDR1 reads SGHRS; CDR2 reads YFSETQ. This CDR3 spans 14 amino acids. V lost 2 bases to trimming and J lost 2 bases, with 11 bases between them. The CDR3 protein is CASSLWGATYEQYF. The CDR3 nucleotides are TGCGCCAGCAGCTTATGGGGGGCAACCTACGAGCAGTACTTC.

This clonotype occurred once. This may come from a read error, since a much larger clone is one base off. The chain uses TRBV27 and TRBJ2-1, with D possibly being TRBD1 or TRBD2 (5 bases each). V was clipped by 4 bases and J by 12 bases, with 25 bases between them. This CDR3 has 16 amino acids. Germline V gene lookup returns CDR1 MNHEY and CDR2 SMNVEV (reference sequence). CDR3 sequence: CASSWRSGTAGNAQFF. CDR3 coding DNA: TGTGCCAGCAGTTGGAGGAGTGGGACCGCCGGGAACGCGCAGTTCTTC.

Only a few counts were recorded for this clonotype. This chain links TRBV3-1 with TRBJ2-1; tentatively, D is TRBD2 (6 bases). Germline CDR1 reads LGHDT; CDR2 reads YNNKEL (reference sequence). The CDR3 loop spans 18 amino acids. V dropped 0 bases and J dropped 5 bases, with 20 bases sitting between them. As DNA, the CDR3 is TGTGCCAGCAGCCAAGAGTTAAAGGAGGGGCTAGCTAACAATGAGCAGTTCTTC. Translation: CASSQELKEGLANNEQFF.

The V and J genes are TRBV27 and TRBJ2-3; 12 bases agree with TRBD1. Trimming at V came to 6 bases and at J to 5 bases, leaving 6 bases not matched to a gene. The CDR3 contains 15 residues. Germline CDR1 is MNHEY and CDR2 is SMNVEV (reference sequence). The CDR3 region is CASRFGTGGRDTQYF. The DNA of the CDR3 is TGTGCCAGCAGATTCGGGACAGGGGGCAGAGATACGCAGTATTTT.

At least ten counts were recorded for this clonotype. The chain combines TRBV20-1 with TRBJ2-1; TRBD2 matches 14 bases. V was clipped by 6 bases and J by 9 bases; unmatched bases: 7. From germline, CDR1 is DFQATT and CDR2 SNEGSKA (reference sequence). The CDR3 extends over 14 amino acids. The CDR3 nucleotides are TGCAGTGCGTCCGGGACTAGCGGGAGCCTTGAGCAGTTCTTC. Encoded protein: CSASGTSGSLEQFF.

This clonotype was recorded many times. The chain joins TRBV6-1 to TRBJ1-1; unclear D gene. The CDR3 is made up of 15 amino acids. V was pared by 5 bases and J by 0 bases, with 13 bases between. Looked up from germline, CDR1 is MNHNS and CDR2 is SASEGT. DNA for the CDR3: TGTGCCAGCAGTCAAACTAGAACTTTGAACACTGAAGCTTTCTTT. Its protein product is CASSQTRTLNTEAFF.

The CDR3 loop is CASSPQGQELYNEQFF. CDR3 nucleotide sequence: TGTGCCAGCTCACCCCAAGGACAGGAGCTCTACAATGAGCAGTTCTTC. This sequence joins TRBV18 and TRBJ2-1; TRBD1 matches at 7 bases. Trimming cost V 3 bases and J 3 bases; bases outside gene matches: 8. There are 16 residues in the CDR3. Per germline, CDR1 KGHSH and CDR2 LQKENI.

The chain uses TRBV30 and TRBJ1-2, with 9 positions matching TRBD1. Germline CDR1 reads GTSNPN; CDR2 reads SVGIG (reference sequence). J lost 8 bases, V lost 4 bases, and 8 bases had no gene match. This CDR3 has 13 amino acids. The CDR3: CAWTGTGISGYTF. The CDR3 nucleotides read TGTGCCTGGACTGGGACAGGGATCAGCGGCTACACCTTC.

As for this clonotype: This may stem from a read error, because a much larger clone lies one nucleotide away. The rearrangement links TRBV2 to TRBJ2-7; D remains unclear. V was clipped by 8 bases and J by 3 bases, with 8 bases between them. Germline V gene sequence: CDR1 SNHLY, CDR2 FYNNEI. The CDR3 consists of 11 residues. The CDR3 sequence: CASLSNYEQYF. Written as DNA, the CDR3 is TGTGCCAGCCTCTCCAACTACGAGCAGTACTTC.

This clonotype was found many times. This chain links TRBV5-1 with TRBJ1-2; no clear D gene. Germline loops: CDR1 SGHRS, CDR2 YFSETQ. This CDR3 has 12 residues. V was clipped by 2 bases and J by 0 bases, with 2 bases between them. Here the CDR3 DNA reads TGCGCCAGCAGCTTAGCTAACTATGGCTACACCTTC. Translating gives CASSLANYGYTF. Using reference TRBV5-1 and TRBJ1-2 for the parts outside the CDR3, the full variable domain is KAGVTQTPRYLIKTRGQQVTLSCSPISGHRSVSWYQQTPGQGLQFLFEYFSETQRNKGNFPGRFSGRQFSNSRSEMNVSTLELGDSALYLCASSLANYGYTFGSGTRLTVV.